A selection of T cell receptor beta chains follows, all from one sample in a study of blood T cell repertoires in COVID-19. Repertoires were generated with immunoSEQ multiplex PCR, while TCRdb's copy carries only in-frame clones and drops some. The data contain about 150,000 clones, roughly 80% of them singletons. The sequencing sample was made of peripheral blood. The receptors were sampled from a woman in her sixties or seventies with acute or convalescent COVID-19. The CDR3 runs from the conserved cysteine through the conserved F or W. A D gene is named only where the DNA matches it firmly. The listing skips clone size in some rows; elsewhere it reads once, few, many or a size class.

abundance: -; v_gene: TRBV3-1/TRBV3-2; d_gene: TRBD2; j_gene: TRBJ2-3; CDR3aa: CASSRTSGGALHTQYF; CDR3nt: TGTGCCAGCAGCCGCACTAGCGGGGGGGCCCTACATACGCAGTATTTT
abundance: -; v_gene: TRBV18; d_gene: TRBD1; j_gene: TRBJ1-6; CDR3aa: CASSPGTGLSSPLHF; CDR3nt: TGTGCCAGCTCACCCGGGACAGGTTTGAGTTCACCCCTCCACTTT
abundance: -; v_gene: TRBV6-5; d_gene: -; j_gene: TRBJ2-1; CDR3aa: CASNFDTYNEQFF; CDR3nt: TGTGCCAGCAACTTCGACACCTACAATGAGCAGTTCTTC
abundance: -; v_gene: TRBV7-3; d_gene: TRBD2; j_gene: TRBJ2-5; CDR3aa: CASSQGVAGGQETQYF; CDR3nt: TGTGCCAGCAGTCAAGGAGTAGCGGGGGGGCAGGAGACCCAGTACTTC
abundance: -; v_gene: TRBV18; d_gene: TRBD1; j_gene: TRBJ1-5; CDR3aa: CASSPMGQGSNQPQHF; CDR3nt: TGTGCCAGCTCACCCATGGGACAGGGGAGCAATCAGCCCCAGCATTTT
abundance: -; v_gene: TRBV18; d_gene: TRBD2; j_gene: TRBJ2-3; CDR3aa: CASSPTSGFDTQYF; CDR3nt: TGTGCCAGCTCGCCTACTAGCGGTTTCGATACGCAGTATTTT
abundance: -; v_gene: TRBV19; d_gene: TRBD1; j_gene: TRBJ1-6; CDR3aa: CASSWGQANSPLHF; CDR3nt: TGTGCCAGTAGTTGGGGACAGGCTAATTCACCCCTCCACTTT
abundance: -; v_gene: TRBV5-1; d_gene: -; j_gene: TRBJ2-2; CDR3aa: CASQPAGTNTGELFF; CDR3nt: TGCGCCAGTCAGCCCGCAGGGACGAACACCGGGGAGCTGTTTTTT
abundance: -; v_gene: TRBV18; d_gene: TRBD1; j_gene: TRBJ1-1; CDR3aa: CASSMGQRIDTEAFF; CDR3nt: TGTGCCAGCTCAATGGGACAGCGGATAGACACTGAAGCTTTCTTT
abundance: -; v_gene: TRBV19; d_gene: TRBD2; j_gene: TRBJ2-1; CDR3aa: CASSLRGRGVTYNEQFF; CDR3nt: TGTGCCAGTAGTTTAAGGGGTCGGGGGGTTACCTACAATGAGCAGTTCTTC
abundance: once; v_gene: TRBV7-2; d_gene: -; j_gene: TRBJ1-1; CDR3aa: CASSFRGGVTEAFF; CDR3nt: TGTGCCAGCAGCTTCCGAGGGGGTGTCACTGAAGCTTTCTTT
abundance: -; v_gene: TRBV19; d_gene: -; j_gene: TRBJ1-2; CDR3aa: CASNREGYGYTF; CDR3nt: TGTGCCAGTAATCGGGAGGGCTATGGCTACACCTTC
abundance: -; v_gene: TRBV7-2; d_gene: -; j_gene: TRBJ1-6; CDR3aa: CASSLIGGSGNSPLHF; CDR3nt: TGTGCCAGCAGCTTAATAGGGGGATCAGGGAATTCACCCCTCCACTTT
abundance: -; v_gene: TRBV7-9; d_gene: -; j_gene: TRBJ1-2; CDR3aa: CASRTQKGGFYGYTF; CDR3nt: TGTGCCAGCAGGACCCAAAAGGGGGGGTTCTATGGCTACACCTTC
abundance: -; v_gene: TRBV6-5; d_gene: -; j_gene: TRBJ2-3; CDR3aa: CASSYLRDIDTQYF; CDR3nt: TGTGCCAGCAGTTACTTGAGGGATATAGATACGCAGTATTTT
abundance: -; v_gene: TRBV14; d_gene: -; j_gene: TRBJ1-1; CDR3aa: CASSQHQDTEAFF; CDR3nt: TGTGCCAGCAGCCAGCATCAGGACACTGAAGCTTTCTTT
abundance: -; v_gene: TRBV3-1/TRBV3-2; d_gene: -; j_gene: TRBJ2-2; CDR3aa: CASSPLSQTGELFF; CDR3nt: TGTGCCAGCAGCCCGCTCTCGCAGACCGGGGAGCTGTTTTTT
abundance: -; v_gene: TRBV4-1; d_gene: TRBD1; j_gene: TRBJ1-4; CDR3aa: CASSPGTVLLEKLFF; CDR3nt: TGCGCCAGCAGCCCTGGGACAGTTCTACTTGAAAAACTGTTTTTT
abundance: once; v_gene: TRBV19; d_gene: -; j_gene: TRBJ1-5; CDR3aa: CASSGWRANQPQHF; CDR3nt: TGTGCCAGTAGCGGGTGGAGGGCTAATCAGCCCCAGCATTTT
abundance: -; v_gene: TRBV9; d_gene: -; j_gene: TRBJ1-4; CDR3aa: CASSVAPEGIEKLFF; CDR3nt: TGTGCCAGCAGCGTAGCGCCGGAGGGGATCGAAAAACTGTTTTTT
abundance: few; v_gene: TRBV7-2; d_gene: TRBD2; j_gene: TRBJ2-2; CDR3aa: CASSPGGSGGELFF; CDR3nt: TGTGCCAGCAGCCCGGGGGGATCTGGCGGGGAGCTGTTTTTT
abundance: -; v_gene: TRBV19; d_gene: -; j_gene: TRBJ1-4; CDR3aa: CASGREGGEKLFF; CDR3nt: TGTGCCAGTGGTCGTGAGGGCGGCGAAAAACTGTTTTTT
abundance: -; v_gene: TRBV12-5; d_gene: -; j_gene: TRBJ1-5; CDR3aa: CASGLGHGQPQHF; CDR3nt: TGTGCTAGTGGTTTGGGGCATGGTCAGCCCCAGCATTTT
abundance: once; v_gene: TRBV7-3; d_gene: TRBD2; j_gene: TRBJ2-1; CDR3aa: CASSPHGTTGRNEQFF; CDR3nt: TGTGCCAGCAGCCCCCACGGGACTACCGGTCGGAATGAGCAGTTCTTC
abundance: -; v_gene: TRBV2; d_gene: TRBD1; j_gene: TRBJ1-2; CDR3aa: CASSENPGQGYYGYTF; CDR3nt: TGTGCCAGCAGTGAGAACCCCGGACAGGGGTACTATGGCTACACCTTC
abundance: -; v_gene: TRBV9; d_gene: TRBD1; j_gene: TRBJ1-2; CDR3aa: CASNPTGVDYGYTF; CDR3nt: TGTGCCAGCAACCCTACAGGGGTTGACTATGGCTACACCTTC
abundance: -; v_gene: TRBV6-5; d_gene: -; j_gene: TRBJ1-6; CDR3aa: CASISFDSNSPLHF; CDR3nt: TGTGCCAGCATATCTTTCGACAGTAATTCACCCCTCCACTTT
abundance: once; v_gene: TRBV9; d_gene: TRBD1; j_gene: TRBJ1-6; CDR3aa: CASSGTGGTNSPLHF; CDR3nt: TGTGCCAGCAGCGGGACAGGGGGGACCAATTCACCCCTCCACTTT
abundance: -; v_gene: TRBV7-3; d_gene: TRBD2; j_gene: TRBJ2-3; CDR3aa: CASSSGWTRRTDTQYF; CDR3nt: TGTGCCAGCAGCTCAGGCTGGACTAGGCGCACAGATACGCAGTATTTT
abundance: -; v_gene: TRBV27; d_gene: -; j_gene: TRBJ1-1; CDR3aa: CASSLCPWGGCVNTEAFF; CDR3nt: TGTGCCAGCAGTTTATGCCCATGGGGGGGGTGCGTGAACACTGAAGCTTTCTTT
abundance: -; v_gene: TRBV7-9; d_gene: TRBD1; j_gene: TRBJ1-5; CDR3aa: CASSEQGGNQPQHF; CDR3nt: TGTGCCAGCAGCGAACAGGGGGGCAATCAGCCCCAGCATTTT
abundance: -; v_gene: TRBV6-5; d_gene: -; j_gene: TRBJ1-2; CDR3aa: CASKHGAYGYTF; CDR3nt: TGTGCCAGCAAACATGGTGCCTATGGCTACACCTTC
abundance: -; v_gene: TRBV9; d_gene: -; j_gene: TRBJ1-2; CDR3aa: CASSVGQGSYGYTF; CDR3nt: TGTGCCAGCAGCGTAGGGCAGGGTAGCTATGGCTACACCTTC
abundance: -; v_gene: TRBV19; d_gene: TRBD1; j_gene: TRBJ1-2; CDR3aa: CASRSTGTAYGYTF; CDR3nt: TGTGCCAGTAGAAGTACCGGGACAGCGTATGGCTACACCTTC
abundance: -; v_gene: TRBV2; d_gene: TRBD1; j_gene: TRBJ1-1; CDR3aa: CASPFFGQGGLNTEAFF; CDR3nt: TGTGCCAGCCCGTTCTTTGGACAGGGAGGGTTGAACACTGAAGCTTTCTTT
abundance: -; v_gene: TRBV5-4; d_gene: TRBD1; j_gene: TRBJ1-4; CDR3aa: CASSFQEGGAEKLFF; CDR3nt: TGTGCCAGCAGCTTCCAGGAAGGGGGCGCGGAAAAACTGTTTTTT
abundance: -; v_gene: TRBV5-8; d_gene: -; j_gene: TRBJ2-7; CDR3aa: CASSYAGIDEQYF; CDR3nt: TGTGCCAGCAGCTATGCCGGGATCGACGAGCAGTACTTC
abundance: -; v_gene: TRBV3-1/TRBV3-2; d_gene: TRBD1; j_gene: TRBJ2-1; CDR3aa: CASSQDDRGKNNEQFF; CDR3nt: TGTGCCAGCAGCCAAGATGACAGGGGGAAGAACAATGAGCAGTTCTTC
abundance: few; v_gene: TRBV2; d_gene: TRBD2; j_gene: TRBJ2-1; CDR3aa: CASSGIAGRSEQFF; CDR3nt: TGTGCCAGCAGTGGAATAGCGGGGAGGAGTGAGCAGTTCTTC
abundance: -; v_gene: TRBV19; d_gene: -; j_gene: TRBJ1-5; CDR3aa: CASRGRGYNQPQHF; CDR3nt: TGTGCCAGTCGAGGCAGGGGTTACAATCAGCCCCAGCATTTT